This T cell receptor beta chain stems from a study of monozygotic twins with inflammatory bowel disease. The unique tags termed UMIs, each holding a 6-nucleotide sample barcode, were added by means of template switching. Reanalyzing the 5' RACE reads, TCRdb keeps one entry per CDR3 protein, without DNA. Here the sample table reports hundreds of thousands of distinct CDR3 sequences. Regarding the study as a whole: Using the inverse Simpson index, IBD patients had lower TCRbeta diversity than healthy co-twins. Immunosuppressive treatment differences may have increased patient repertoire variability.

On this clonotype: Its antigen is not known.

The sequencing sample was made of blood. The receptor comes from a human donor with ulcerative colitis or Crohn's disease, or a healthy co-twin of an affected twin (not recorded which).

CDR3 region: CASSTTGVTEAFF. The chain uses TRBV19 and TRBJ1-1; the TRBD1 assignment by TCRdb is unverifiable without DNA. This CDR3 region has 13 residues. Germline-derived CDR1 and CDR2 are LNHDA and SQIVND (reference sequence).